The source of this T cell receptor (beta chain) is a study of T cells in localized non-small cell lung cancer. Comments on this clone: Its specificity is unknown.

Germline CDR1 and CDR2: MNHNY and SVGAGI (reference sequence). Trimming took off 0 bases at V and 4 bases at J, with 4 bases between the two ends. The CDR3 consists of 13 residues. Overall study results and limits: Heterogeneity remains possible because sequencing was limited to only one tumor region. Paired adjacent lung recovered a median approximately 57 of the top 100 tumor clones. Longer overall survival was associated with a higher density of T cells in the blood.

Using immunoSEQ multiplex PCR, the repertoire was profiled, and TCRdb retains in-frame clones only, with some absent. This sample has about 36,000 clones, with roughly 85% found just once. This TCR was recovered from a woman between 35 and 75 years old with stage I lung adenocarcinoma. This chain uses TRBV6-6 with TRBJ1-3; D uncertain. The sample was peripheral blood, taken before any cancer treatment. The CDR3 region is CASSYSQGNTIYF. The CDR3 nucleotides are TGTGCCAGCAGTTACTCGCAGGGAAACACCATATATTTT.